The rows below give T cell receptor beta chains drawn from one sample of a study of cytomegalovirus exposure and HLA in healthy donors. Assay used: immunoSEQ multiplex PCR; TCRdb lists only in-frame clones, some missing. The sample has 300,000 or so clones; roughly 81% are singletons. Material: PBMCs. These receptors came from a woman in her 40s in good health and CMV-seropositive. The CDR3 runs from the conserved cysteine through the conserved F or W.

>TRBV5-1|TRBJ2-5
CASSPETGTQTQYF
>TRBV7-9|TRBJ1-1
CASSLEAWGTGLTPEAFF
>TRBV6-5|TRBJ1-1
CASKTRGGKDTEAFF
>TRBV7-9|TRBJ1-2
CASSPAGPGIRVGYTF
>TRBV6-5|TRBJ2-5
CASSSSGRNQETQYF
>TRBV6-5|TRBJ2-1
CASSKTSGRGYEQFF
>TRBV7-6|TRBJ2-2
CASSLAGYNTGELFF
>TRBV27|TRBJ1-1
CASSLVGGIAFF
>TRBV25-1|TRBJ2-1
CASSAAGGSYNEQFF
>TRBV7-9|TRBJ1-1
CASSLALPGRAFF
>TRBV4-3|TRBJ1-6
CASSQGQGANSPLHF
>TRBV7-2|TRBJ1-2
CASSNARGTNYGYTF
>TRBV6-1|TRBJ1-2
CASSEQGQENYGYTF
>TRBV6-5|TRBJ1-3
CASRLQGSGNTIYF
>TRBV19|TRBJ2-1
CASSPQDRVYNEQFF
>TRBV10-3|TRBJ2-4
CAISPGQNLAKNIQYF
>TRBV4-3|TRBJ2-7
CASSQDYGLPYEQYF
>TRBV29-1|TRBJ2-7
CSVADSSYEQYF